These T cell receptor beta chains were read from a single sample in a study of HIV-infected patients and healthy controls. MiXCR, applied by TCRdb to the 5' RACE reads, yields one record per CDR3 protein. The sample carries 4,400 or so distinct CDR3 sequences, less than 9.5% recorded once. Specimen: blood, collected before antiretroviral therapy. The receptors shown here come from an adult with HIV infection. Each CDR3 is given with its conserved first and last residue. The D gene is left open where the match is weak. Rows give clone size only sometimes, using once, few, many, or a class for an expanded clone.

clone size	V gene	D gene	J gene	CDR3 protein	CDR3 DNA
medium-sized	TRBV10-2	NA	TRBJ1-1	CASSLVTRNTEAFF	TGCGCCAGCAGTCTTGTGACACGGAACACTGAAGCTTTCTTT
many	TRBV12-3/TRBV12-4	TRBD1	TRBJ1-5	CASKGQVNQPQHF	TGTGCCAGCAAAGGACAGGTTAATCAGCCCCAGCATTTT
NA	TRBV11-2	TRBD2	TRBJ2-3	CASSFSGGADTQYF	TGTGCCAGCAGCTTTTCGGGGGGGGCAGATACGCAGTATTTT
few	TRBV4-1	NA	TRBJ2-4	CASSQDLENIQYF	TGCGCCAGCAGCCAAGATCTGGAAAACATTCAGTACTTC
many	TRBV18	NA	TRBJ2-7	CASSPQGYPYEQYF	TGTGCCAGCTCACCCCAGGGGTACCCCTACGAGCAGTACTTC
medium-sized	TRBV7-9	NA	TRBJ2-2	CASSLVLAGGELFF	TGTGCCAGCAGCTTAGTACTAGCTGGCGGGGAGCTGTTTTTT
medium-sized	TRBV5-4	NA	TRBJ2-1	CASSFYRGSYNEQFF	TGTGCCAGCAGCTTTTACCGGGGGTCCTACAATGAGCAGTTCTTC
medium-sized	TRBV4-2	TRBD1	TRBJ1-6	CASSQQSRTGGVPLHF	TGTGCCAGCAGCCAACAATCCAGGACAGGGGGAGTACCCCTCCACTTT
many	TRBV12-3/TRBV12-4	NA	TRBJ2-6	CASSRTDSGANVLTF	TGTGCCAGCAGTCGGACAGACTCTGGGGCCAACGTCCTGACTTTC
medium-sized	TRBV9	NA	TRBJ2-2	CASTTGGSDTGELFF	TGTGCCAGCACCACCGGGGGATCTGACACCGGGGAGCTGTTTTTT
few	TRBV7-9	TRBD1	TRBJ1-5	CASSLSGQGVQPQHF	TGTGCCAGCAGCTTATCGGGACAGGGTGTTCAGCCCCAGCATTTT
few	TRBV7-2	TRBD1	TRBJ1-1	CASSFISGGAGGTEAFF	TGTGCCAGCAGCTTTATCTCCGGGGGCGCAGGGGGCACTGAAGCTTTCTTT
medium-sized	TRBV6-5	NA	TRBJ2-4	CASSTQGYGKNIQYF	TGTGCCAGCAGTACACAGGGCTATGGCAAAAACATTCAGTACTTC
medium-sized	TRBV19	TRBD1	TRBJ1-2	CASTRPGTAYGYTF	TGTGCCAGTACCCGCCCCGGGACAGCCTATGGCTACACCTTC
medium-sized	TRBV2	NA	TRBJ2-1	CASSDGTSSYNEQFF	TGTGCCAGCAGTGATGGCACGAGCTCCTACAATGAGCAGTTCTTC
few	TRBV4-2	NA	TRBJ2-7	CASSQEGTRSYEQYF	TGTGCCAGCAGCCAAGAGGGAACGCGGTCCTACGAGCAGTACTTC
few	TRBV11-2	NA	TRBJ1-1	CASSPNTGRDTEAFF	TGTGCCAGCAGCCCCAATACAGGGAGGGACACTGAAGCTTTCTTT
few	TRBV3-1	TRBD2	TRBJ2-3	CASSLRGDFTDTQYF	TGTGCCAGCAGCCTACGGGGGGATTTCACAGATACGCAGTATTTT
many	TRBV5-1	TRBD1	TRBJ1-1	CASSSTGGVEAFF	TGCGCCAGCAGCTCGACAGGGGGCGTGGAAGCTTTCTTT
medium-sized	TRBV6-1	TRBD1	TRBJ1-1	CASTEGARTEAFF	TGTGCCAGCACGGAGGGGGCGAGGACTGAAGCTTTCTTT
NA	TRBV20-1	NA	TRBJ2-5	CSARQEQLETQYF	TGCAGTGCTAGACAAGAACAATTGGAGACCCAGTACTTC
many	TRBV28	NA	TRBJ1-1	CASSSPTVGTEAFF	TGTGCCAGCAGCTCACCGACAGTTGGCACTGAAGCTTTCTTT
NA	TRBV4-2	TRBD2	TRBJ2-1	CASSQETAGNYNEQFF	TGTGCCAGCAGCCAAGAAACAGCGGGGAACTACAATGAGCAGTTCTTC
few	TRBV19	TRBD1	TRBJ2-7	CASSMGQAVPYEQYF	TGTGCCAGTAGTATGGGACAGGCGGTCCCCTACGAGCAGTACTTC
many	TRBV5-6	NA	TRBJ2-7	CASSLAGYSYEQYF	TGTGCCAGCAGCTTGGCCGGGTATTCCTACGAGCAGTACTTC
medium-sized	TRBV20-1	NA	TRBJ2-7	CSASRVLSKGQYF	TGCAGTGCTAGCCGGGTCCTCTCAAAGGGGCAGTACTTC
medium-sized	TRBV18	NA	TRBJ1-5	CASSPGENFAGDQPQHF	TGTGCCAGCTCACCGGGAGAAAACTTTGCCGGGGATCAGCCCCAGCATTTT
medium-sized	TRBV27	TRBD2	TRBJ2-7	CASRPAGGGNPYEQYF	TGTGCCAGCAGGCCCGCTGGCGGGGGAAATCCCTACGAGCAGTACTTC
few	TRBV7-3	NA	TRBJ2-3	CASGAGRSDTQYF	TGTGCCAGCGGGGCGGGGCGGTCGGATACGCAGTATTTT
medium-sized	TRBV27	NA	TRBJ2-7	CASSFGGGEQYF	TGTGCCAGCAGTTTTGGGGGAGGCGAGCAGTACTTC
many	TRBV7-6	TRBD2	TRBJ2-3	CASSLMSGRAEPQYF	TGTGCCAGCAGCTTAATGAGCGGGAGGGCCGAGCCGCAGTATTTT
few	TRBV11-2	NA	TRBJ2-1	CASSLEQGPRASWGDEQFF	TGTGCCAGCAGCTTAGAGCAGGGACCTAGGGCTTCCTGGGGCGATGAGCAGTTCTTC
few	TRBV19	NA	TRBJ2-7	CASSTSISHPTYEQYF	TGTGCCAGTAGTACCTCAATTAGTCACCCTACCTACGAGCAGTACTTC
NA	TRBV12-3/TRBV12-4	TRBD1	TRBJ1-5	CASSLSGGRQPQHF	TGTGCCAGCAGTTTGTCAGGGGGCCGGCAGCCCCAGCATTTT
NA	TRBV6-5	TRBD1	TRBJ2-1	CASSYGSGGGNNEQFF	TGTGCCAGCAGTTACGGGTCAGGGGGCGGAAACAATGAGCAGTTCTTC
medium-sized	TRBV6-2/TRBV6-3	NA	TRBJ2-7	CASTTVAGAPYEQYF	TGTGCCAGCACCACGGTGGCAGGGGCCCCCTACGAGCAGTACTTC
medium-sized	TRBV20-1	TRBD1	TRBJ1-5	CSARVLRPGQGMGQPQHF	TGCAGTGCTAGAGTCCTCCGGCCCGGACAGGGGATGGGTCAGCCCCAGCATTTT
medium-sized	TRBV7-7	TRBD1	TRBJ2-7	CASSLDETGGSEQYF	TGTGCTAGCAGCTTAGACGAGACAGGGGGCAGCGAGCAGTACTTC
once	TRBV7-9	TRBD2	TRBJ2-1	CASRSGTSKNEQFF	TGTGCCAGCAGGTCCGGGACTAGTAAGAATGAGCAGTTCTTC
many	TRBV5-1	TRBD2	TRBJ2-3	CASRILAGGTDTQYF	TGCGCCAGCCGGATTCTAGCGGGAGGCACAGATACGCAGTATTTT
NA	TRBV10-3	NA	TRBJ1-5	CAVNRDVEQPQHF	TGTGCCGTAAACAGGGATGTGGAGCAGCCCCAGCATTTT
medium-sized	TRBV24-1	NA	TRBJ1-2	CATSDLDSHGYTF	TGTGCCACCAGTGATTTAGACAGTCATGGCTACACCTTC
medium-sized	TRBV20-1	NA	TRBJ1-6	CSAREEQGGAPLHF	TGCAGTGCCCGAGAGGAACAGGGAGGCGCACCCCTCCACTTT
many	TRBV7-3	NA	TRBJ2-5	CASSLRGGWEETQYF	TGTGCCAGCAGCTTAAGGGGCGGTTGGGAAGAGACCCAGTACTTC
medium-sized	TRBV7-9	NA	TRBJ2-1	CASSFESLSNEQFF	TGTGCCAGCAGCTTCGAAAGCCTCTCCAATGAGCAGTTCTTC
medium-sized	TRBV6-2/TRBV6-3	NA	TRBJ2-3	CASEGLSTDTQYF	TGTGCCAGCGAGGGACTTTCCACAGATACGCAGTATTTT
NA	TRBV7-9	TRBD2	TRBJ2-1	CASSPSGRLGFEQFF	TGTGCCAGCAGCCCCAGCGGGAGGCTAGGTTTTGAGCAGTTCTTC
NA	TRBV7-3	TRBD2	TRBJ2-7	CAIGTSGNPTNYCHEQYF	TGTGCCATCGGGACTAGCGGGAATCCAACGAACTATTGCCACGAGCAGTACTTC
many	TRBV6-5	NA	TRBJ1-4	CASSFSRPTNEKLFF	TGTGCCAGCAGTTTCTCACGACCAACTAATGAAAAACTGTTTTTT
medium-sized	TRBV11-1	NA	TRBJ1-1	CASSLATGLNTEAFF	TGTGCCAGCAGCTTAGCTACAGGATTGAACACTGAAGCTTTCTTT
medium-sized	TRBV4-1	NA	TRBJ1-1	CASSQGTSEAFF	TGCGCCAGCAGCCAGGGGACATCTGAAGCTTTCTTT
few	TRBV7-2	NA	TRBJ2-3	CASSLVGKPSTDTQYF	TGTGCCAGCAGCTTAGTCGGCAAGCCGAGCACAGATACGCAGTATTTT
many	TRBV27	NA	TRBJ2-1	CASSLETTNEQFF	TGTGCCAGCAGTTTAGAGACGACCAATGAGCAGTTCTTC
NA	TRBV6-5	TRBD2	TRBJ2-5	CASTSSGGASETQYF	TGTGCCAGCACCTCGAGCGGGGGGGCATCAGAGACCCAGTACTTC